What follows are 17 T cell receptor beta chains derived from one specimen sequenced in a study of metastatic and nonmetastatic thyroid tumors. There were no patients who had received any treatment before thyroid surgery. TCRdb reanalyzed the PCR reads with MiXCR. The sample contains 20,000 to 30,000 clones, roughly an eighth of which appear only once. The sample taken for sequencing was blood. The origin of the receptors is a female donor with papillary thyroid cancer or a benign thyroid nodule (not recorded which). Some clones in this sample may be carry-over from other donors' samples.

This clone was picked up many times. This rearrangement joins TRBV20-1 to TRBJ1-5; D possibly corresponds to TRBD1 (6 bases). V was pared by 4 bases and J by 7 bases, with 17 bases between. This CDR3 comprises 14 residues. Looked up from germline, CDR1 is DFQATT and CDR2 is SNEGSKA (reference sequence). CDR3 coding DNA: TGCAGTGCTACCAGATCAGGGGAAAGCCAGCCCCAGCATTTT. As protein: CSATRSGESQPQHF.

Many counts were recorded for this clone. The gene calls are TRBV14 and TRBJ2-1; the D call may be TRBD1 or TRBD2 (6 bases each). Per the germline V gene, CDR1 is SGHDN and CDR2 is FVKESK. Between the trimmed V and J ends, which lost 4 bases and 9 bases, there was a span of 16 bases. CDR3 length equals 14 residues. DNA for the CDR3: TGTGCCAGCAGCCGACCGGGGGCCCGAGGTGAGCAGTTCTTC. As protein: CASSRPGARGEQFF.

By share, this clone ranks as large (0.1 to 1%). This chain links TRBV6-5 with TRBJ1-5; 9 bases fit TRBD1. Germline lookup yields CDR1 MNHEY and CDR2 SVGAGI. The J segment lost 0 bases and the V segment lost 6 bases, leaving 12 bases of the junction unmatched. The CDR3 runs 18 residues. CDR3 in amino acids: CASSHRDREIYSNQPQHF. Here the CDR3 DNA reads TGTGCCAGCAGCCACCGGGACAGGGAAATTTATAGCAATCAGCCCCAGCATTTT.

This clone has just a few counts. V usage is TRBV6-2 or TRBV6-3 and J usage is TRBJ2-7; 7 bases fit TRBD1. Germline V gene sequence: CDR1 MNHEY, CDR2 SVGEGT. This CDR3 comprises 15 residues. Trimming took 0 bases from V and 2 from J; bases not matched to a gene: 4. The CDR3 protein is CASSYSRQGPYEQYV. CDR3 bases: TGTGCCAGCAGTTACTCTCGACAGGGCCCCTACGAGCAGTACGTC.

There are many counts of this clone. The rearrangement joins TRBV20-1 to TRBJ2-7, with D possibly called TRBD1 or TRBD2 (5 bases each). This CDR3 region has 14 residues. Trimming left V 3 bases short and J 3 bases short, with 15 bases between. Per germline, CDR1 DFQATT and CDR2 SNEGSKA (reference sequence). The CDR3 DNA sequence: TGCAGTGCTAGGGAACCGGGACGGCGCTACGAGCAGTACTTC. Protein: CSAREPGRRYEQYF.

This clone appeared many times. V and J are TRBV6-1 and TRBJ2-5; 7 bases fit TRBD2. J was trimmed by 6 bases and V by 6 bases; bases with no gene match: 10. CDR1 MNHNS and CDR2 SASEGT come from the germline V gene. The CDR3 contains 14 residues. DNA of the CDR3: TGTGCCAGCAGCCGCTATAGGACTAGTAAGACCCAGTACTTC. It translates to CASSRYRTSKTQYF.

This clone is categorized as medium-sized (0.01 to 0.1%). The chain uses TRBV28 and TRBJ2-2, with TRBD1 as a possible D gene (6 bases). V was shortened by 7 bases and J by 3 bases, with 15 bases between the two germline ends. CDR1 and CDR2 from the germline V gene are MDHEN and SYDVKM. The CDR3 runs 15 residues. CDR3 nucleotides: TGTGCCAGCACCCCTGGGGACACCGACACCGGGGAGCTGTTTTTT. Its translation is CASTPGDTDTGELFF.

Ten or more counts support this clone. The chain links TRBV7-9 to TRBJ1-1, with no clear D. Looked up from germline, CDR1 is SEHNR and CDR2 is FQNEAQ (reference sequence). V lost 7 bases, J lost 3 bases, and 12 bases lay in between. The CDR3 loop spans 13 amino acids. The CDR3 nucleotides read TGTGCCAGCATAGGTCGGCAGGACACTGAAGCTTTCTTT. It yields the protein CASIGRQDTEAFF.

This clone was detected only a few times. A junction boundary mismatches the germline segment, possibly from a read error. The chain uses TRBV13 and TRBJ2-7; D uncertain. CDR3 size: 11 residues. Germline CDR1 and CDR2: PRHDT and FYEKMQ (reference sequence). Here the CDR3 reads CASSLGQGPIF. CDR3 sequence (DNA): TGTGCCAGCAGCTTAGGACAAGGACCTATCTTC. Full variable domain (missing parts from reference TRBV13 and TRBJ2-7): AAGVIQSPRHLIKEKRETATLKCYPIPRHDTVYWYQQGPGQDPQFLISFYEKMQSDKGSIPDRFSAQQFSDYHSELNMSSLELGDSALYFCASSLGQGPIFGPGTRLTVT.

This clone showed up many times. With a much larger clone just one base away, this may be a read error. The chain combines TRBV9 with TRBJ2-7; D unclear. CDR3 length: 14 residues. Trimming pared 4 bases from V and 2 bases from J, leaving 13 bases between. Germline loops: CDR1 SGDLS, CDR2 YYNGEE. This CDR3 is CASSPRARTYEQYF. The CDR3 DNA sequence: TGTGCCAGCAGCCCCCGGGCCCGGACCTACGAGCAGTACTTC.

In its sample, this clone is medium-sized (0.01 to 0.1%). The chain is built from TRBV11-2 and TRBJ2-7; TRBD1 might be the D (6 bases). Germline CDR1 and CDR2: SGHAT and FQNNGV. The V end was cut by 5 bases, the J end by 4 bases, with 18 bases between. The CDR3 is made up of 15 amino acids. The DNA of the CDR3 is TGTGCCAGCAGCGGCATTCGGGACAAACCTTACGAGCAGTACTTC. Encoded protein: CASSGIRDKPYEQYF.

This clone was observed a handful of times. The rearrangement joins TRBV7-9 to TRBJ1-4, with D hard to call. V lost 7 bases, J lost 0 bases, and 9 bases lay in between. Germline CDR1 SEHNR, CDR2 FQNEAQ (reference sequence). The CDR3 loop spans 14 amino acids. The CDR3 coding sequence is TGTGCCAGCATTCTGTCTGCAACTAATGAAAAACTGTTTTTT. This codes for CASILSATNEKLFF.

This clone has a count of ten or more. The chain carries TRBV7-6 and TRBJ2-1; D gene unclear. The length of the CDR3 is 15 residues. Looked up from germline, CDR1 is SGHVS and CDR2 is FNYEAQ. The germline V and J ends were trimmed by 5 bases and 2 bases, with 13 bases remaining between them. The CDR3 loop is CASSKYGLPYNEQFF. The CDR3, as DNA: TGTGCCAGCAGCAAGTACGGCCTCCCCTACAATGAGCAGTTCTTC. The full variable domain, rest sourced from reference TRBV7-6 and TRBJ2-1, is GAGVSQSPRYKVTKRGQDVALRCDPISGHVSLYWYRQALGQGPEFLTYFNYEAQQDKSGLPNDRFSAERPEGSISTLTIQRTEQRDSAMYRCASSKYGLPYNEQFFGPGTRLTVL.

The chain links TRBV11-1 to TRBJ1-6; D remains unclear. Trimming shortened V by 2 bases and J by 5 bases, and 13 bases separated the two germline ends. CDR3 length: 16 residues. Germline V gene sequence: CDR1 SGHAT, CDR2 FQDESV (reference sequence). CDR3 amino acids: CASSLFGERNNSPLHF. The CDR3 DNA is TGTGCCAGCAGCTTATTCGGAGAAAGGAATAATTCACCCCTCCACTTT.

The chain recombines TRBV20-1 with TRBJ2-7; TRBD2 matches 13 bases. The CDR3 spans 15 residues. Looked up from germline, CDR1 is DFQATT and CDR2 is SNEGSKA (reference sequence). V shed 6 bases, J shed 2 bases, and the junction held 7 bases outside the gene matches. The CDR3 here is CSAGWTSGGAYEQYF. CDR3 bases: TGCAGTGCCGGGTGGACTAGCGGGGGAGCCTACGAGCAGTACTTC.

This clone has a count of ten or more. This chain uses TRBV28 with TRBJ2-2; 9 bases agree with TRBD2. In germline, CDR1 is MDHEN, CDR2 SYDVKM. Losses at the gene ends were 6 bases for V and 6 bases for J; bases not matched to a gene: 8. This CDR3 has 15 amino acids. DNA of the CDR3: TGTGCCAGCAGCCGTAGCGGGAGTAAGGCCGGGGAGCTGTTTTTT. Translation gives CASSRSGSKAGELFF. Variable domain in full (rest from reference TRBV28 and TRBJ2-2): DVKVTQSSRYLVKRTGEKVFLECVQDMDHENMFWYRQDPGLGLRLIYFSYDVKMKEKGDIPEGYSVSREKKERFSLILESASTNQTSMYLCASSRSGSKAGELFFGEGSRLTVL.

This clone appeared a few times. This chain links TRBV12-5 with TRBJ1-1; D not certain. There are 11 residues in the CDR3. The germline CDR1 and CDR2 sequences are LGHNT and FRNRAP. V lost 3 bases and J lost 4, with 3 bases in between. The CDR3 bases are TGTGCTAGTGGTTTTGGCACTGAAGCTTTCTTT. This gives the protein CASGFGTEAFF.